This T cell receptor (beta chain) was recorded in a study of cytomegalovirus exposure and HLA in healthy donors (dated by TCRdb to about 2017). Study-level background: According to an earlier analysis of several hundred of the donors, some 170 million T cells yielded 117 million unique TCR beta sequences and approximately 300 Gb of sequence data. About 280 gigabases of sequencing data and around 80 million unique TCR sequences made up an early release that covered over 550 HLA-typed donors. Of the roughly 400 genotyped donors, 81% were placed in the genetic ancestry cluster associated with self-reported Caucasian donors. The study aimed to test whether signatures of past pathogen exposure could be identified by cataloging public T cell receptors. The study used immunosequencing to profile the T cell repertoires of 670 or so subjects and linked those repertoires to cytomegalovirus serostatus. Besides the first cohort of hundreds of subjects, a separate validation cohort made up of over a hundred different subjects was used. The study combined high-throughput TCR immunosequencing, statistical association of individual TCRs with disease status, and machine learning to predict cytomegalovirus infection status. To study patterns of TCR occurrence, a later analysis re-analyzed previously published TCR beta repertoires from just over 650 donors and added high-resolution HLA genotyping. Rather than using new phenotypic data, the later analysis identified candidate immune exposures from TCR beta sequences and from how often those sequences occurred across donors. An earlier analysis of some 500 of the donors applied high-throughput TCR beta sequencing to assess whether each TCR beta V gene segment acted as functional or pseudogenic. Donor age, sex, ethnicity and CMV serostatus were compiled alongside the repertoire data. In a later genetic analysis, genome-wide SNP genotypes for about three fifths of the roughly 670 donors were used, and that subset was treated as a discovery cohort. Every discovery cohort repertoire had been produced on one sequencing platform. Class I and class II HLA loci were covered by the typing at four-digit resolution. The number of donors typed differed by locus, with roughly 629-640 for A, B, C, DRB1 and DQB1, around 560 for DQA1, about 610 for DPA1, and some 450 for DPB1. Because of strong linkage in the cohort, 4 to 6 DR-DQ haplotypes were treated as single units for association and clustering. Across 300 to 500 genotyped donors of the cohort, an average of roughly 230,000 unique TCR beta nucleotide sequences per donor were sequenced, and roughly 20% of those sequences were non-productive. General findings and caveats noted by the study authors: The sequencing pipeline was judged likely to have produced a cluster of highly shared sequence variants as a technical artifact. In a later analysis, most CMV-associated TCR beta chains were found to appear HLA-restricted, with HLA associations seemingly driven largely by CMV exposure. Only TCR beta chains were sequenced in this cohort, and the absence of alpha or paired-chain data limited detectable features. Linkage disequilibrium might explain the correlated functional status among segregating V segments, but an unknown experimental factor could not be excluded. The 87-base-pair reads could not distinguish some IMGT-functional V segments, including TRBV6-2 and TRBV6-3, so those segments were excluded. Assigning TCR associations to individual alleles was difficult when HLA alleles, especially DR and DQ, strongly co-occurred. The authors suggested that the approach could potentially be generalized to other disease states and immunological phenotypes. The study gave a list of under 200 TCR beta chains associated with cytomegalovirus. Because HLA typing was missing for some donors at each locus, association tests included only the typed subset. A further reported finding was that TCR beta sequences accurately predicted the HLA-A and HLA-B alleles for most subjects in the first cohort. CMV serostatus was the only immune exposure information available for the cohort. A later genetic analysis reported fewer N-insertions in productive TCRs among donors in an Asian-associated ancestry cluster than the 666-donor mean. According to a later analysis, parvovirus B19, influenza, CMV and Epstein-Barr virus appeared linked to several top co-occurrence clusters. In a later analysis, HLA-associated TCR beta chains were found to be more clonally expanded and to have lower generation probabilities than equally common non-associated chains. Presence/absence analyses assumed roughly uniform sequencing depth across donors, an assumption that may not hold. In a later analysis, TCR association rates were found to vary across HLA loci, with the most associated TCRs seen for DRB1 alleles and the fewest for HLA-C alleles. In vitro tests confirmed that a few of the cytomegalovirus-associated TCR beta chains recognize cytomegalovirus antigens. The earlier analysis of fewer than 750 of the donors excluded roughly 16 rarely observed V segments, including chromosome 9 orphons, because counts were too low. Broadly in line with IMGT annotations, most TCR beta V segments showed up in productive rearrangements about 87% or about 30% of the time in an earlier analysis of approximately 600 of the donors. At a false discovery rate of 0.05, a later analysis linked 15,000 to 20,000 TCR beta sequences to specific HLA alleles. The classifier was reported to diagnose cytomegalovirus status with high specificity and sensitivity in both the original cohort and the validation cohort. An association between a missense DCLRE1C variant and V-gene and J-gene trimming of TCR beta chains was found in a later genetic analysis and replicated in an independent cohort. Across donors, most TCR sequences were observed very rarely, whereas some public TCRs were present in many individuals.

The cohort comprised approximately 700 healthy bone marrow donors. At the time of sampling, all cohort members were nominally healthy, though unrecorded immune exposures were likely present. The donor was CMV seronegative and was included in the group of a few hundred seronegative cohort members. A peripheral blood sample was provided by each donor, and peripheral blood mononuclear cells were used for TCR beta sequencing. The Qiagen DNeasy Blood Extraction Kit was used to extract genomic DNA from the blood cell samples. For this clone: The antigen this receptor binds is unknown. No base qualities exist here, and no much larger clone lies one base off it.

From a lookup of the germline V gene, CDR1 and CDR2 are LGHNA and YNFKEQ. Inclusive of the bounding cysteine and phenylalanine, the CDR3 is 15 residues long. Of the read, only the CDR3 DNA is kept; its 45 bases are in frame from base 1. At the junction V is shortened by 4 bases and J by 5 bases, with 14 bases in between. The receptor library was made with the immunoSEQ multiplex PCR assay. The multiplex PCR relied on a mix of 60 forward primers for TCR Vbeta segments and 13 reverse primers for TCR Jbeta segments. The CDR3 region of rearranged TCR beta genes was amplified from genomic DNA with a multiplex PCR assay. The amplified TCR beta libraries were sequenced on the Illumina HiSeq System as 87-base-pair reads. Regarding the original processing steps: Across the 700 or so repertoires, a later analysis counted some 80 million unique TCR beta chains, around 11 million of which were shared by at least two donors. A nearest-neighbor algorithm error-corrected the raw reads and collapsed the reads into unique sequences, merging closely related sequences to remove PCR and sequencing errors. To assign V, D and J gene segments, CDR3 sequences were aligned to IMGT reference sequences. For a sequence to be retained, at least a six-nucleotide match to both a V gene segment and a J gene segment was required. Rearrangements were called productive when the CDR3 lacked stop codons and stayed in frame with V and J; all others were non-productive. Following IMGT convention, CDR3 was defined as the stretch from the second conserved V-encoded cysteine up to the conserved J-encoded phenylalanine. The earlier analysis of about 610 of the donors excluded any sequence lacking an unambiguous match to a single V gene segment. In an earlier analysis of some 590 of the donors, a V segment was called functional when productive rearrangements were above 56.7%, and segregating when the standard deviation between donors exceeded 5%. A statistical classification framework was built for diagnosing cytomegalovirus status from the catalog of TCR beta chain sequences. A later analysis assigned V and J genes by comparing TCR nucleotide sequences with IMGT/GENE-DB human TR gene sequences. The TCRdist pipeline was used in a later analysis to assign CDR3 sequences and most-parsimonious VDJ recombination scenarios. In a later analysis, every TCR beta chain was defined by the combination of its CDR3 amino acid sequence and its V-gene family, and reads without a unique V-gene family were dropped. As a way to deal with suspected cross-contamination and a sequencing artifact, a later analysis dropped roughly 600 nucleotide sequences that were highly shared and had low generation probability. In a later analysis, a clonal expansion index for each public chain was calculated from normalized within-repertoire ranks of inferred template counts. In a later analysis, generation probabilities were computed with a VDJ recombination model fitted to out-of-frame rearrangements, and the resulting probabilities were checked against IGoR. A later analysis scored TCR-TCR, TCR-HLA and TCR-CMV co-occurrence with hypergeometric tests, applying a repertoire-size bias correction to TCR pairs. False discovery rates were estimated in a later analysis by permuting HLA or CMV assignments 20 times. In a later analysis, co-occurring TCRs were grouped using DBSCAN, and TCRdist sequence similarity was added for clustering within HLA-allele-positive subsets. For co-occurrence clustering, repertoires with fewer than 30,000 or more than 120,000 public chains were excluded, along with about five repertoires with anomalous nucleotide sharing. This immuneACCESS table, as held by TCRdb, lists in-frame sequences with V and J called but not all clones. Of the missing ones, under half trace to an unresolved V gene in checked studies; the others have no known cause. Clone size and the V and J calls come from that table; the DNA yielded D and trimming. Counted in this sample were hundreds of thousands of clones; about 75% of them appeared once. 2% to 2.5% of the sample is in the top ten clones.

The sequence links TRBV4-2 to TRBJ1-4, with the D gene too uncertain to name. The receptor comes from a female donor in good health and CMV-seronegative. Sequenced sample: PBMCs. The CDR3 protein is CASSPRETNNEKLFF. The nucleotide sequence is given as TGTGCCAGCAGCCCAAGGGAGACGAACAATGAAAAACTGTTTTTT.